The sequence of this T cell receptor beta chain was determined in a study of response to subunit inactivated influenza vaccine. Comments on this clonotype: The antigen is undetermined.

Each CDR3 protein is one row after TCRdb ran MiXCR on the RT-PCR reads. Seen here are 600,000 to 850,000 distinct CDR3 sequences, 14% observed once, and the top ten hold around 7.6%. V dropped 0 bases and J dropped 1; count of bases not matched to a gene: 5. The CDR3 is made up of 16 amino acids. Germline loops: CDR1 SGHRS, CDR2 YFSETQ. Study-level results: Researchers suggested that each seasonal influenza vaccination recruits few new T cells.

The sequencing used PBMCs from blood, collected around 15 days before vaccination. The V gene is TRBV5-1, the J gene TRBJ2-5, with 8 positions matching TRBD2. The origin of this receptor is a man aged 50-59 years who received an inactivated influenza vaccine. The CDR3 sequence is CASSLVGSGVQETQYF. The CDR3 DNA reads TGCGCCAGCAGCTTGGTTGGTAGCGGGGTCCAAGAGACCCAGTACTTC. The variable domain in full, with the rest retrieved from reference TRBV5-1 and TRBJ2-5, is KAGVTQTPRYLIKTRGQQVTLSCSPISGHRSVSWYQQTPGQGLQFLFEYFSETQRNKGNFPGRFSGRQFSNSRSEMNVSTLELGDSALYLCASSLVGSGVQETQYFGPGTRLLVL.